This entry lists 25 T cell receptor beta chains sequenced from one sample in a study of blood T cells in healthy people across ages. The authors ran a second PCR of 7 to 11 cycles using a sample-barcoded 5' primer and a J-beta primer mix. In TCRdb, the 5' RACE reads were re-called with MiXCR into one record per CDR3 protein. The sample includes under 1 million distinct CDR3 sequences, about 42% seen only once; the top ten take about 21%. Sequencing was performed on blood. These receptors all come from a man in his fifties or sixties in good health.

V and J are TRBV5-6 and TRBJ2-6; possibly TRBD2 for D (5 bases). Germline V gene data show CDR1 as SGHDT and CDR2 as YYEEEE. Trimming left V 1 base short and J 4 bases short, with 24 bases between. This CDR3 has 20 amino acids. CDR3 in amino acids: CASSLYGRGLDVAGANVLTF. For the CDR3, the DNA is TGTGCCAGCAGCTTGTACGGAAGAGGGCTCGACGTCGCGGGGGCCAACGTCCTGACTTTC.

This rearrangement joins TRBV6-1 to TRBJ2-5; no clear D gene. The CDR3 loop spans 13 amino acids. CDR1 is MNHNS and CDR2 is SASEGT in the germline V gene. V lost 5 bases and J lost 1, with 8 bases in between. This chain's CDR3 is CASSLQIQETQYF. In DNA form, the CDR3 reads TGTGCCAGCAGTCTCCAGATCCAAGAGACCCAGTACTTC.

V and J are TRBV5-5 and TRBJ1-2; 9 bases are a match to TRBD1. Germline V gene data show CDR1 as SGHKS and CDR2 as YYEKEE (reference sequence). The V segment lost 2 bases and the J segment 8 bases; nucleotides outside the gene matches: 7. The CDR3 sequence is 14 residues long. CDR3 sequence (DNA): TGTGCCAGCAGCTTAGGAGACAGGGGGGTCGGCTACACCTTC. Its protein is CASSLGDRGVGYTF.

The sample holds a few counts of this clonotype. The chain uses TRBV24-1 and TRBJ1-2, with TRBD1 as a possible D gene (5 bases). V gave up 4 bases and J gave up 4 bases, with 9 bases separating them. This CDR3 is 13 amino acids long. Germline V lookup: CDR1 KGHDR, CDR2 SFDVKD. Here the CDR3 DNA reads TGTGCCACCAGTGACTCTGACAGCTATGGCTACACCTTC. Translation gives CATSDSDSYGYTF.

The genes are TRBV7-9 and TRBJ2-2, with unresolved D. This CDR3 region has 13 residues. V was shortened by 9 bases and J by 1 base, with 9 bases between the two germline ends. Germline-derived CDR1 and CDR2 are SEHNR and FQNEAQ (reference sequence). The CDR3 DNA reads TGTGCCAGGGGCCCGCAGAACACCGGGGAGCTGTTTTTT. Encoded protein: CARGPQNTGELFF.

This clonotype was found once. The chain recombines TRBV28 with TRBJ2-1; D might be TRBD1 (5 bases). The DNA matches TRBJ2-7 better at its end, which makes the J call doubtful. This CDR3 has 16 amino acids. In germline, CDR1 is MDHEN, CDR2 SYDVKM. CDR3 DNA sequence: TGTGCCAGCAGTTTGGGTAGGGGAAGCTCCTACAATGAGCAGTACTTC. Its translation: CASSLGRGSSYNEQYF.

The chain is built from TRBV7-2 and TRBJ2-7, with D perhaps given as TRBD1 or TRBD2 (5 bases each). Germline V gives CDR1 SGHTA, CDR2 FQGNSA. V was shortened by 6 bases and J by 0 bases, with 9 bases between the two germline ends. The CDR3 totals 13 residues. The CDR3 DNA follows: TGTGCCAGCAGTGGGGGTTTCTCCTACGAGCAGTACTTC. It encodes CASSGGFSYEQYF. The whole variable domain, remainder taken from reference TRBV7-2 and TRBJ2-7, is GAGVSQSPSNKVTEKGKDVELRCDPISGHTALYWYRQSLGQGLEFLIYFQGNSAPDKSGLPSDRFSAERTGGSVSTLTIQRTQQEDSAVYLCASSGGFSYEQYFGPGTRLTVT.

The chain uses TRBV7-9 and TRBJ2-3, with D unclear. CDR3 length: 12 residues. Trimming left V 4 bases short and J 4 bases short, with 6 bases between. CDR1 SEHNR and CDR2 FQNEAQ come from the germline V gene (reference sequence). This chain's CDR3 is CASSSWSDTQYF. The CDR3 DNA reads TGTGCCAGCAGCTCCTGGTCAGATACGCAGTATTTT. The complete variable domain, with remaining parts taken from reference TRBV7-9 and TRBJ2-3, reads DTGVSQNPRHKITKRGQNVTFRCDPISEHNRLYWYRQTLGQGPEFLTYFQNEAQLEKSRLLSDRFSAERPKGSFSTLEIQRTEQGDSAMYLCASSSWSDTQYFGPGTRLTVL.

The chain joins TRBV12-3 or TRBV12-4 to TRBJ2-5; TRBD1 aligns across 7 bases. The end of the DNA aligns better with TRBJ2-7, so the J call may be wrong. The CDR3 is 15 amino acids. DNA of the CDR3: TGTGCCAGCAGTATGAACGGGGCAGGGGGCTACGAGCAGTACTTC. It translates to CASSMNGAGGYEQYF.

The sample holds a few counts of this clonotype. V usage is TRBV11-3 and J usage is TRBJ2-1, with D unclear. The V end was cut by 7 bases, the J end by 6 bases, with 16 bases between. Germline CDR1 reads SGHNT; CDR2 reads YENEEA. The CDR3 runs 14 residues. The CDR3 is CASTRTGSSNEQFF. CDR3 sequence (DNA): TGTGCCAGCACACGAACGGGCAGTTCCAATGAGCAGTTCTTC.

DNA for the CDR3: TGCAGCGTTCTCAGGAGATTAAACACTGAAGCTTTCTTT. Translated, it gives CSVLRRLNTEAFF. This chain joins TRBV29-1 and TRBJ1-1; D is uncertain. Trimming left V 5 bases short and J 2 bases short, with 12 bases between. The CDR3 runs to 13 residues. From germline, CDR1 is SQVTM and CDR2 ANQGSEA.

The chain carries TRBV28 and TRBJ2-1, with TRBD1 matching over 7 bases. This CDR3 is 15 amino acids long. Looked up from germline, CDR1 is MDHEN and CDR2 is SYDVKM. Germline trimming cut 9 bases from V and 3 bases from J; bases unmatched to any gene: 11. Here the CDR3 reads CASRAGTADYNEQFF. DNA for the CDR3: TGTGCCAGTCGCGCCGGGACAGCCGACTACAATGAGCAGTTCTTC.

To note about this clonotype: The junction departs from the called germline gene at one end, perhaps through a read error. The V call is TRBV20-1, the J call TRBJ2-7; D gene unclear. TRBJ2-5 matches the DNA end more closely, so the J call is doubtful. Germline CDR1 and CDR2: DFQATT and SNEGSKA (reference sequence). The CDR3 is 12 amino acids. The CDR3 loop is CGARTTEETQYF. The DNA for the CDR3 is TGCGGTGCTAGAACAACCGAAGAGACCCAGTACTTC.

This clonotype showed up many times. The gene calls are TRBV4-3 and TRBJ2-5, with TRBD2 identical over 7 bases. V lost 1 base and J lost 1; bases outside the gene matches: 6. Germline V gene data show CDR1 as LGHNA and CDR2 as YSLEER. This CDR3 has 16 amino acids. In DNA, the CDR3 is TGCGCCAGCAGCCAAGCCAGCGGGACTTCCCAAGAGACCCAGTACTTC. Translated: CASSQASGTSQETQYF.

This clonotype was counted only a few times. The chain employs TRBV27 and TRBJ2-7; perhaps TRBD2 as D (5 bases). Germline V CDR1 and CDR2: MNHEY, SMNVEV (reference sequence). This CDR3 is 13 amino acids long. V was shortened by 6 bases and J by 1 base, with 10 bases between the two germline ends. In DNA, the CDR3 is TGTGCCAGCAGCCACGGGGAATCCTACGAGCAGTACTTC. Amino acids: CASSHGESYEQYF.

This clonotype was counted many times. The J gene is TRBJ1-1, the V gene TRBV27; D not certain. The germline V and J ends were trimmed by 8 bases and 2 bases, with 12 bases remaining between them. Germline V gene lookup returns CDR1 MNHEY and CDR2 SMNVEV (reference sequence). The CDR3 contains 13 residues. The CDR3 bases are TGTGCCAGCCAATTCGGGTCCAACACTGAAGCTTTCTTT. Translating gives CASQFGSNTEAFF.

The chain recombines TRBV9 with TRBJ1-1; 11 nucleotides match TRBD1. Germline V CDR1 and CDR2: SGDLS, YYNGEE. V lost 3 bases, J lost 5 bases, and 15 bases stayed unmatched. The CDR3 has 18 amino acids. This chain's CDR3 is CASSGAGDRGFFDTEAFF. The CDR3 DNA reads TGTGCCAGCAGCGGCGCGGGGGACAGGGGGTTTTTTGATACTGAAGCTTTCTTT.

The V call is TRBV29-1, the J call TRBJ1-1; D gene ambiguous. Trimming removed 1 base from V and 3 bases from J, with 9 bases in between. CDR3 length equals 13 residues. CDR1 SQVTM and CDR2 ANQGSEA come from the germline V gene. The CDR3 here is CSVEVRVDTEAFF. CDR3 DNA sequence: TGCAGCGTTGAAGTCCGAGTGGACACTGAAGCTTTCTTT.

The CDR3 sequence is CAWREQGGQPQHF. The CDR3 DNA is TGTGCCTGGAGGGAACAGGGAGGTCAGCCCCAGCATTTT. The V gene is TRBV30, the J gene TRBJ1-5; maybe TRBD1 (6 bases). This CDR3 region has 13 residues. The germline gives CDR1 GTSNPN, CDR2 SVGIG (reference sequence). Trimming took off 3 bases at V and 6 bases at J, with 12 bases between the two ends.

The chain employs TRBV12-3 or TRBV12-4 and TRBJ1-4; D is ambiguous. With 3 bases removed from V and 6 bases from J, the gap between germline ends came to 11 bases. This CDR3 has 14 amino acids. CDR3 nucleotides: TGTGCCAGCAGTTTGTTCGACACGGATGAAAAACTGTTTTTT. This gives the protein CASSLFDTDEKLFF.

The V call is TRBV20-1, the J call TRBJ2-4; no clear D gene. CDR3 length: 13 residues. Germline assignment: CDR1 DFQATT and CDR2 SNEGSKA (reference sequence). Trimming removed 5 bases at V and 3 bases at J, with 11 bases between. The CDR3 nucleotides read TGCAGTGCTCCCCGGGTTGACAAAAACATTCAGTACTTC. The encoded protein is CSAPRVDKNIQYF.

This clonotype has a handful of counts. The chain has TRBV30 and TRBJ2-7, with 7 bases fitting TRBD1. Germline V gene data show CDR1 as GTSNPN and CDR2 as SVGIG (reference sequence). Trimming took 1 base from V and 3 from J; bases not matched to a gene: 6. This CDR3 has 14 residues. The CDR3 here is CAWSGGGRGYEQYF. In nucleotides, the CDR3 is TGTGCCTGGAGTGGAGGGGGCAGGGGCTACGAGCAGTACTTC.

The chain uses TRBV27 and TRBJ2-1; no reliable D call. Trimming stripped 7 bases from V and 2 bases from J, with 15 bases between. CDR1 and CDR2 (germline): MNHEY, SMNVEV (reference sequence). The CDR3 spans 15 residues. CDR3 sequence reads: CASNPGDTTYNEQFF. CDR3 in DNA: TGTGCCAGCAATCCCGGAGATACCACCTACAATGAGCAGTTCTTC.

This chain links TRBV7-6 with TRBJ2-7; 7 nucleotides line up with TRBD1. The CDR3 is 17 amino acids. CDR1 and CDR2 from the germline V gene are SGHVS and FNYEAQ. After removal of 3 bases from V and 10 bases from J, the junction contained 21 bases not matched to a gene. CDR3 in DNA: TGTGCCAGCAGCTTCAATCCGGGGACAGCCTCATTGGGCGGCCAGTACTTC. Translated: CASSFNPGTASLGGQYF. The entire variable domain, with the rest obtained from reference TRBV7-6 and TRBJ2-7, is as follows: GAGVSQSPRYKVTKRGQDVALRCDPISGHVSLYWYRQALGQGPEFLTYFNYEAQQDKSGLPNDRFSAERPEGSISTLTIQRTEQRDSAMYRCASSFNPGTASLGGQYFGPGTRLTVT.

The rearrangement links TRBV7-2 to TRBJ1-5; 7 bases align to TRBD1. Germline V CDR1 and CDR2: SGHTA, FQGNSA. Trimming removed 2 bases from V and 6 bases from J; junction bases left unmatched: 7. The CDR3 totals 15 residues. The CDR3 spells CASSLKWSGGQPQHF. Written as DNA, the CDR3 is TGTGCCAGCAGCTTAAAGTGGTCAGGGGGTCAGCCCCAGCATTTT. Full variable domain (rest looked up from reference TRBV7-2 and TRBJ1-5): GAGVSQSPSNKVTEKGKDVELRCDPISGHTALYWYRQSLGQGLEFLIYFQGNSAPDKSGLPSDRFSAERTGGSVSTLTIQRTQQEDSAVYLCASSLKWSGGQPQHFGDGTRLSIL.